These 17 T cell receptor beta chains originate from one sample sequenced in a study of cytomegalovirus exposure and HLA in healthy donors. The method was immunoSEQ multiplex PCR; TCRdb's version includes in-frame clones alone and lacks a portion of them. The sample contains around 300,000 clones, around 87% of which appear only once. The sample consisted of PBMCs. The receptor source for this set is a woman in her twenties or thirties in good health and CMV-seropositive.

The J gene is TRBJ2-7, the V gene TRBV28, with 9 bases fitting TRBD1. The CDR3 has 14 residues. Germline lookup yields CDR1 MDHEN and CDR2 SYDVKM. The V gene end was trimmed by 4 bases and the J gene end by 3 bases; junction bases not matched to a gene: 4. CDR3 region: CASSSTGQGYEQYF. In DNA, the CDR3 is TGTGCCAGCAGTTCCACGGGACAGGGCTACGAGCAGTACTTC.

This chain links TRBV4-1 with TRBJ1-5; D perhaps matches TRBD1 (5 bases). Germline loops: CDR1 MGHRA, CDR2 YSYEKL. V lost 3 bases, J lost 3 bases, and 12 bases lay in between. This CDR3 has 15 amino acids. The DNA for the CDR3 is TGCGCCAGCAGCCACAACGGAGGGGACAATCAGCCCCAGCATTTT. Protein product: CASSHNGGDNQPQHF.

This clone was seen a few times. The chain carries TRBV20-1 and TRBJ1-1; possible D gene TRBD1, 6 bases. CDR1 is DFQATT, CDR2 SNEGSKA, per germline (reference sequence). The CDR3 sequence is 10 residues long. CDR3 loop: CRDGQPEAFF. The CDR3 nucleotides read TGCAGGGACGGACAGCCTGAAGCTTTCTTT.

In nucleotides, the CDR3 is TGTGCCAGCAGCGTAGGGAGAGGGCTAGCGGTAAACAATGAGCAGTTCTTC. Translation gives CASSVGRGLAVNNEQFF. The chain uses TRBV9 and TRBJ2-1; 7 bases align to TRBD2. The V gene's germline CDR1 is SGDLS and CDR2 YYNGEE. With 0 bases clipped from V and 5 bases from J, the junction kept 11 bases outside the gene matches. CDR3 size: 17 residues. The variable domain in full, completed from reference TRBV9 and TRBJ2-1, reads DSGVTQTPKHLITATGQRVTLRCSPRSGDLSVYWYQQSLDQGLQFLIQYYNGEERAKGNILERFSAQQFPDLHSELNLSSLELGDSALYFCASSVGRGLAVNNEQFFGPGTRLTVL.

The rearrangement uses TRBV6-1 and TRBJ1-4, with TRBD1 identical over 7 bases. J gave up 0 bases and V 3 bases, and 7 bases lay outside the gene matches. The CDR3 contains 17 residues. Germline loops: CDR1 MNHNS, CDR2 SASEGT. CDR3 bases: TGTGCCAGCAGTGATGACCGCAGGGGGGCAACTAATGAAAAACTGTTTTTT. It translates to CASSDDRRGATNEKLFF.

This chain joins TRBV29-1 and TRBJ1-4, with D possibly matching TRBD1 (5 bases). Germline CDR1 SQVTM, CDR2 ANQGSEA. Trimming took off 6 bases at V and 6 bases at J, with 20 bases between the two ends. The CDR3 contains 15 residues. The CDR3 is CSVLGWGTTHEKLFF. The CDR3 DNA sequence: TGCAGCGTCCTAGGGTGGGGGACCACCCATGAAAAACTGTTTTTT.

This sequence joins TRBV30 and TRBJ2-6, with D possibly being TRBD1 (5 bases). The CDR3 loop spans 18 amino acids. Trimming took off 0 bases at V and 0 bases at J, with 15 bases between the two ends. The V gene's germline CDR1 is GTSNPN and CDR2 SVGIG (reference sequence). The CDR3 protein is CAWSVGPGQVSGANVLTF. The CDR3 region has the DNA TGTGCCTGGAGTGTGGGCCCCGGACAAGTCTCTGGGGCCAACGTCCTGACTTTC.

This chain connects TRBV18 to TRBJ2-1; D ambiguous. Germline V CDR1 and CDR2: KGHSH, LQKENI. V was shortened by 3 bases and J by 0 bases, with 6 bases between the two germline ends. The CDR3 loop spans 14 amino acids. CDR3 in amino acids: CASSPSTSYNEQFF. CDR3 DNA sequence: TGTGCCAGCTCACCTAGCACCTCCTACAATGAGCAGTTCTTC.

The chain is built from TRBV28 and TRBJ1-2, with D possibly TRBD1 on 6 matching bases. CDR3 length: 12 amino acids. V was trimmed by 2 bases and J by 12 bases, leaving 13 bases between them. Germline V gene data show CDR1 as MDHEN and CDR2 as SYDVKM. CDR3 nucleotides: TGTGCCAGCAGTTTACTGTTGCAGGGGCACACCTTC. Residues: CASSLLLQGHTF.

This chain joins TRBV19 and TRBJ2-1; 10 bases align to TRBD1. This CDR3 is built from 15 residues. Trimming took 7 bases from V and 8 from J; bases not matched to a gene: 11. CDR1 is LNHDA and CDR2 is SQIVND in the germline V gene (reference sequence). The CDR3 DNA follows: TGTGCCAGTAAGGTACGGACAGGGGGTTTGGATGAGCAGTTCTTC. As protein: CASKVRTGGLDEQFF.

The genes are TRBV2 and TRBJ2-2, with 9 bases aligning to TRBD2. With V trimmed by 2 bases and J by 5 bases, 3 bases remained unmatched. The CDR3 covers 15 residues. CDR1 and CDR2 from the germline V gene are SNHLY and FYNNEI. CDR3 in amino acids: CASSEKAGGTGELFF. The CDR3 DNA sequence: TGTGCCAGCAGTGAAAAGGCGGGGGGGACCGGGGAGCTGTTTTTT.

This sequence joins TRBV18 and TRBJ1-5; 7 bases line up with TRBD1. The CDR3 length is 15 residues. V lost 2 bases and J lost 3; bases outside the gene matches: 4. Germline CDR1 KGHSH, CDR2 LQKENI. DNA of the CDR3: TGTGCCAGCTCACCATCGACAGGGCACAATCAGCCCCAGCATTTT. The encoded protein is CASSPSTGHNQPQHF.

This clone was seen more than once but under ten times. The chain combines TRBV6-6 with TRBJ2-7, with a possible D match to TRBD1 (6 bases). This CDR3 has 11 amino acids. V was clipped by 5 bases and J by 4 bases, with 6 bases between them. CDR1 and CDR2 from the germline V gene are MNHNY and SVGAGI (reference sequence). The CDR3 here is CASSTGYEQYF. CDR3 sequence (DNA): TGTGCCAGCAGTACAGGGTACGAGCAGTACTTC.

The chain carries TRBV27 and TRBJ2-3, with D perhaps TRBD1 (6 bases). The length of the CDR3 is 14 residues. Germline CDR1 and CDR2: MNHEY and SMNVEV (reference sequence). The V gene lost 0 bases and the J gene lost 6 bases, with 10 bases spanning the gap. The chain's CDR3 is CASSLSGTTDTQYF. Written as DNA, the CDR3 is TGTGCCAGCAGTTTATCGGGGACAACTGATACGCAGTATTTT.

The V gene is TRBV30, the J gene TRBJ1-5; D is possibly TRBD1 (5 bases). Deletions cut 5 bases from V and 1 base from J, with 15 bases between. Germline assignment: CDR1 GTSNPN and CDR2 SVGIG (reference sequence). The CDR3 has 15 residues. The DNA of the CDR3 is TGTGCCTGGGATAACACGGGACGGAGCAATCAGCCCCAGCATTTT. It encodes CAWDNTGRSNQPQHF.

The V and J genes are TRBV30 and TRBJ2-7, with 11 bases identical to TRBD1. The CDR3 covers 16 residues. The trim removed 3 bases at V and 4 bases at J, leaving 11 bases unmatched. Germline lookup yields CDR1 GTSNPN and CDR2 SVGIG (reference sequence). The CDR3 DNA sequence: TGTGCCTGGAGATCTGAAGGGACAGGGGGTGTTTACGAGCAGTACTTC. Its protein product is CAWRSEGTGGVYEQYF.

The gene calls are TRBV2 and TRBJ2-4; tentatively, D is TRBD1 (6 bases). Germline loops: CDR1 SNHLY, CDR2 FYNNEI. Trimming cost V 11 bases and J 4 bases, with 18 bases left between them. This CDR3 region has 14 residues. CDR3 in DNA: TGTGCCGGCCTCCCGGACAGACTAAAAAACATTCAGTACTTC. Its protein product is CAGLPDRLKNIQYF.